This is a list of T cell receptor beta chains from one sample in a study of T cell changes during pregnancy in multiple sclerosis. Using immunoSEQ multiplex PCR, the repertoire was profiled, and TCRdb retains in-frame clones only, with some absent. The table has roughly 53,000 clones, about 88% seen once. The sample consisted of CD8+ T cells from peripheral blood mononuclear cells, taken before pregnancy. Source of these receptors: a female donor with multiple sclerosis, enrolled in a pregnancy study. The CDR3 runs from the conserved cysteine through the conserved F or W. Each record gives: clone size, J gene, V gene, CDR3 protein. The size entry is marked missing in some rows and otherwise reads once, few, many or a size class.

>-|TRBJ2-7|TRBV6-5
CASSYSQGARYEQYF
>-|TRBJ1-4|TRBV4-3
CASSQDGATNEKLFF
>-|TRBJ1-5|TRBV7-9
CASSEGDVGNQPQHF
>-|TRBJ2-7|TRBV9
CASSPLAGGSEQYF
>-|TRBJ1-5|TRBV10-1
CASRPQALSNQPQHF
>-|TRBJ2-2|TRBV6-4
CASSDQRGGHTGELFF
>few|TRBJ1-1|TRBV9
CASSVGTGANTEAFF
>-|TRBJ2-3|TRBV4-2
CASSQGLAALSTDTQYF
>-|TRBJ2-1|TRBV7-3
CASSSTTREQFF
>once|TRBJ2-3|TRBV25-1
CASSDPGTSTDTQYF
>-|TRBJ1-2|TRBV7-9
CASSFLMDRGDGYTF
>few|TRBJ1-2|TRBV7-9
CASSHPRGGYTF
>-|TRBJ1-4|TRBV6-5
CASSDLVENEKLFF
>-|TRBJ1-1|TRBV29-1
CSVDTGTEAFF
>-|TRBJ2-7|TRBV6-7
CASRPKSGGFCIEQYF
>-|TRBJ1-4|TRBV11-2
CASSSVVNEKLFF
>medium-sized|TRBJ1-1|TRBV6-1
CASSESAERTEAFF
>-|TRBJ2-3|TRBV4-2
CASSLGTSGEDTQYF
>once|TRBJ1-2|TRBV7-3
CASSGVLGYGYTF
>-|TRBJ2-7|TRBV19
CASSIAGGYEQYF
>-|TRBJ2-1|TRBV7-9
CASSPQDRGFIRFF
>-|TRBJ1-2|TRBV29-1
CSVEDNGQSVYGYTF
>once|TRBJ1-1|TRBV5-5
CASSLQATGGLEAFF
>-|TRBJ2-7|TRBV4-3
CASSQDRGAWDEQYF